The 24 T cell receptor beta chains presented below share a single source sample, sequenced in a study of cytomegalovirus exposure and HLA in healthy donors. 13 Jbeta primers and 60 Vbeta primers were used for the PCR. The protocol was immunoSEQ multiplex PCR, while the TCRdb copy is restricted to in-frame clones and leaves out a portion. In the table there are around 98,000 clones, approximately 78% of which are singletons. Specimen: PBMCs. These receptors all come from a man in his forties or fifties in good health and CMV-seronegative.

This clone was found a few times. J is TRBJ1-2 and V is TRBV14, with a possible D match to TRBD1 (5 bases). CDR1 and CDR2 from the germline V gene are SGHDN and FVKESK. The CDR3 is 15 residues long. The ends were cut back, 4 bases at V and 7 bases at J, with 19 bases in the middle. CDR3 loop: CASSPAAVRVVGYTF. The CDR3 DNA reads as TGTGCCAGCAGCCCAGCCGCGGTCAGGGTGGTTGGCTACACCTTC.

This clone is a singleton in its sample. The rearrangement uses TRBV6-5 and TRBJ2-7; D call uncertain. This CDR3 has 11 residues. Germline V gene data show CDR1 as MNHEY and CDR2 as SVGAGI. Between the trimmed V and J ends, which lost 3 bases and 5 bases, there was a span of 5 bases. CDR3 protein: CASSYSHEQYF. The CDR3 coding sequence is TGTGCCAGCAGTTATAGCCACGAGCAGTACTTC.

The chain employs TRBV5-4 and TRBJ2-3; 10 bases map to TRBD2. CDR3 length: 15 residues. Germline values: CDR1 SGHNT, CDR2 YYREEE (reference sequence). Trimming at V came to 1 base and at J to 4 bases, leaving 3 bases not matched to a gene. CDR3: CASSLPSGGPDTQYF. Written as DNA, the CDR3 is TGTGCCAGCAGCTTGCCTAGCGGGGGTCCAGATACGCAGTATTTT.

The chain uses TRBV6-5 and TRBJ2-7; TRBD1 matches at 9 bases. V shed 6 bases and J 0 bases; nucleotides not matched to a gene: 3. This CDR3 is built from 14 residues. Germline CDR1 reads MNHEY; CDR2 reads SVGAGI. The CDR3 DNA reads TGTGCCAGCAGCCCGGACAGGGGCTCCTACGAGCAGTACTTC. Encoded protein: CASSPDRGSYEQYF.

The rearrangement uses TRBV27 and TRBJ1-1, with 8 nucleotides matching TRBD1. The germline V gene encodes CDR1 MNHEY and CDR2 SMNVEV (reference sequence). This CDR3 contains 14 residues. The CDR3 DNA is TGTGACAGAGACAGGGGAATATACGACACTGAAGCTTTCTTT. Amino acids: CDRDRGIYDTEAFF.

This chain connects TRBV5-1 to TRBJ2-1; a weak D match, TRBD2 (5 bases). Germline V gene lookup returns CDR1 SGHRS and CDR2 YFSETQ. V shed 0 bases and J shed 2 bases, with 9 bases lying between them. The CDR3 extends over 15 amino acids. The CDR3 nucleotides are TGCGCCAGCAGCTTGGCGGGGATGACCTACAATGAGCAGTTCTTC. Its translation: CASSLAGMTYNEQFF.

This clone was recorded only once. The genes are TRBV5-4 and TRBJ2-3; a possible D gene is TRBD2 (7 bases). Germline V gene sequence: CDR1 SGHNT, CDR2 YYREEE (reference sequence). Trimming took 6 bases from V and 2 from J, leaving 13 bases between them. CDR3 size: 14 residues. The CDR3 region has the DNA TGTGCCAGCACCTGGGGGGGCATCACAGATACGCAGTATTTT. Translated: CASTWGGITDTQYF.

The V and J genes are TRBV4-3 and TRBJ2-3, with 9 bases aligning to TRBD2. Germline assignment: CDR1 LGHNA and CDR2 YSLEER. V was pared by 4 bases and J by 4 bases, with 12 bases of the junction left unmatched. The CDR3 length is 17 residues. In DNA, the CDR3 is TGCGCCAGCAGCCGCCGGCGGGCGGGGGGGGCCGCAGATACGCAGTATTTT. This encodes CASSRRRAGGAADTQYF.

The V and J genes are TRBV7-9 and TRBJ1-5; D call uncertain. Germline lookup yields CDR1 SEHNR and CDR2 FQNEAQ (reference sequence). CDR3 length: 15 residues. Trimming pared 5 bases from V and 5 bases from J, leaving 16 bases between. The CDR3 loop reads CASSPVEALDQPQHF. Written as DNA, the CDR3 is TGTGCCAGCAGCCCTGTCGAGGCGTTGGATCAGCCCCAGCATTTT.

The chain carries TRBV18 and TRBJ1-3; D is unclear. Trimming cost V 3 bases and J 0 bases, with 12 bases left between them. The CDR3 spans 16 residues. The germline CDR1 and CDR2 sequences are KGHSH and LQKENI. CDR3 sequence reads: CASSPNRGSSGNTIYF. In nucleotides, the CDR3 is TGTGCCAGCTCACCCAACCGTGGCAGCTCTGGAAACACCATATATTTT.

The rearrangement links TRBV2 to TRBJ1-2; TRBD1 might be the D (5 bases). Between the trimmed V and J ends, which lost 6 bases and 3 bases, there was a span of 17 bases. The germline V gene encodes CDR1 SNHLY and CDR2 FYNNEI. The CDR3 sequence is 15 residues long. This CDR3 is CASSIGRGNDYGYTF. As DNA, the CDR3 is TGTGCCAGCAGCATAGGTCGGGGGAATGACTATGGCTACACCTTC.

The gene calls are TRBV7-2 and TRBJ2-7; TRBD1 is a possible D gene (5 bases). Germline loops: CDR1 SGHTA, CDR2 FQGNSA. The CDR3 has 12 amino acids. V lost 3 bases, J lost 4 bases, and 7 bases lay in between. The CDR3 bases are TGTGCCAGCAGCTTTCAGGGATACGAGCAGTACTTC. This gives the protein CASSFQGYEQYF.

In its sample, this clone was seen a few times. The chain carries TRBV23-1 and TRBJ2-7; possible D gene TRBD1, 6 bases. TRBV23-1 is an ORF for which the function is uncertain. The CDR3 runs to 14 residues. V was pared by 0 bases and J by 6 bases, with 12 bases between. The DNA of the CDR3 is TGCGCCAGCAGTCAATCGGAAGGGGGATGCGAGCAGTACTTC. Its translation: CASSQSEGGCEQYF.

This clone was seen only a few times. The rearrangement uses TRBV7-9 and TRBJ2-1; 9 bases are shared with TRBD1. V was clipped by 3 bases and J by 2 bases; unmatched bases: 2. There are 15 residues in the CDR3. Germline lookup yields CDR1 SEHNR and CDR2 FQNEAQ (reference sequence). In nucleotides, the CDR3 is TGTGCCAGCAGCTTTGGACAGGGGACCTACAATGAGCAGTTCTTC. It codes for CASSFGQGTYNEQFF.

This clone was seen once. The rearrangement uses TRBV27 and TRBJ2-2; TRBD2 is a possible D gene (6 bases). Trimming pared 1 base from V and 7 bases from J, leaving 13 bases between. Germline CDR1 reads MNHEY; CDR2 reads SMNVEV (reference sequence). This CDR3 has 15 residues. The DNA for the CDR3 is TGTGCCAGCAGTTTATTGGCCGGGAGTAACGGGGAGCTGTTTTTT. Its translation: CASSLLAGSNGELFF.

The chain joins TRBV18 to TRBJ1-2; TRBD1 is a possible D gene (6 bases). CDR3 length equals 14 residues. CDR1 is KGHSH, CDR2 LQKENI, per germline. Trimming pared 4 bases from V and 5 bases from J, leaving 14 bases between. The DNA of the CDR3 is TGTGCCAGCTCACGATACAGGGAAGGGTATGGCTACACCTTC. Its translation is CASSRYREGYGYTF.

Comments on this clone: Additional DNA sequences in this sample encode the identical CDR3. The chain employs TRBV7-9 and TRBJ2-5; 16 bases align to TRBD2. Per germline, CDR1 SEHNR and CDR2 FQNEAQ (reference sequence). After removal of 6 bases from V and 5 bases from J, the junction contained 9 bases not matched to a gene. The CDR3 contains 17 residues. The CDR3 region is CASSGTSGGASVETQYF. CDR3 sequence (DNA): TGTGCCAGCAGTGGGACTAGCGGGGGGGCCTCGGTCGAGACCCAGTACTTC.

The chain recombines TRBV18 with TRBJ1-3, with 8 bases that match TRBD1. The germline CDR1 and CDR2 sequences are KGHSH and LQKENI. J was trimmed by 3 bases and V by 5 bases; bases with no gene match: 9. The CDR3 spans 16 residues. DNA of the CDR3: TGTGCCAGCTCATCGGGGACAGGTGGGCTTGGAAACACCATATATTTT. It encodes CASSSGTGGLGNTIYF.

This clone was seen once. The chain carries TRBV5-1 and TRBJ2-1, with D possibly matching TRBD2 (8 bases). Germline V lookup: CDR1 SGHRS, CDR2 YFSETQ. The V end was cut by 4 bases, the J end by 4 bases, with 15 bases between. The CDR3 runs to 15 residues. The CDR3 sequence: CASSRGGQIYNEQFF. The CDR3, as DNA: TGCGCCAGCAGCCGGGGGGGACAGATATACAATGAGCAGTTCTTC. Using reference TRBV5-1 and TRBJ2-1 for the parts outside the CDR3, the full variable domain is KAGVTQTPRYLIKTRGQQVTLSCSPISGHRSVSWYQQTPGQGLQFLFEYFSETQRNKGNFPGRFSGRQFSNSRSEMNVSTLELGDSALYLCASSRGGQIYNEQFFGPGTRLTVL.

The CDR3 nucleotides are TGTGCCAGCAGCTTATCTAGCGGGGGGGCGCGTGAGCAGTTCTTC. Translating gives CASSLSSGGAREQFF. The rearrangement links TRBV7-6 to TRBJ2-1; 12 nucleotides match TRBD2. CDR1 and CDR2 (germline): SGHVS, FNYEAQ. V was pared by 2 bases and J by 9 bases, with 5 bases of the junction left unmatched. This CDR3 comprises 15 residues.

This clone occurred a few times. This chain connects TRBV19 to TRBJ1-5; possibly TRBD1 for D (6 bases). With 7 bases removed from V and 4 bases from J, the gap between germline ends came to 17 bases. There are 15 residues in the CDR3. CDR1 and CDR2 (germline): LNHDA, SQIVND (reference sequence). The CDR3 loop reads CASTSLGGANQPQHF. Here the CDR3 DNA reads TGTGCCAGTACCTCCCTCGGGGGGGCTAATCAGCCCCAGCATTTT.

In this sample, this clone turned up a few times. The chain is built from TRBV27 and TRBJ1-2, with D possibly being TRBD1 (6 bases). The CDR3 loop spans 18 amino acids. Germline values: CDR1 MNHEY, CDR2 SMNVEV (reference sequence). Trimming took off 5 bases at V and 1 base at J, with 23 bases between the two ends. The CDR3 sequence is CASSISGGRARGNYGYTF. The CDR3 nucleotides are TGTGCCAGCAGTATTAGCGGGGGCAGGGCCAGGGGTAACTATGGCTACACCTTC.

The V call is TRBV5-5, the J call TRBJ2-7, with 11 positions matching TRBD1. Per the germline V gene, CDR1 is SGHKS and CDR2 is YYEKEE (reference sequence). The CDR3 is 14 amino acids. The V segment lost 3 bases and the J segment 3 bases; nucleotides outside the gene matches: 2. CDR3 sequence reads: CASSSDRGLYEQYF. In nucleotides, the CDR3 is TGTGCCAGCAGCTCGGACAGGGGGCTCTACGAGCAGTACTTC. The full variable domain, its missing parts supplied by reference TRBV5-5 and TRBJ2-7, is DAGVTQSPTHLIKTRGQQVTLRCSPISGHKSVSWYQQVLGQGPQFIFQYYEKEERGRGNFPDRFSARQFPNYSSELNVNALLLGDSALYLCASSSDRGLYEQYFGPGTRLTVT.

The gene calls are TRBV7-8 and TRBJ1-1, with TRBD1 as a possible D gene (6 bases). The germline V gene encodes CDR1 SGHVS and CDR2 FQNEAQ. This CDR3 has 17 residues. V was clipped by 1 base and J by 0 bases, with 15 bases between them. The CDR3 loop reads CASSLDQGPFMNTEAFF. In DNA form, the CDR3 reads TGTGCCAGCAGCTTAGATCAGGGGCCCTTCATGAACACTGAAGCTTTCTTT. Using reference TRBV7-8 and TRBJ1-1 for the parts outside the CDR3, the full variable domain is GAGVSQSPRYKVAKRGQDVALRCDPISGHVSLFWYQQALGQGPEFLTYFQNEAQLDKSGLPSDRFFAERPEGSVSTLKIQRTQQEDSAVYLCASSLDQGPFMNTEAFFGQGTRLTVV.